Detailed here is one T cell receptor (beta chain). Researchers ran the PCR with 60 Vbeta and 13 Jbeta primers. Generated by immunoSEQ multiplex PCR, the TCRdb table keeps only in-frame clones and is missing some. Here the sample spans 140,000 to 150,000 clones, about 79% being singletons. The data originate from a study of cytomegalovirus exposure and HLA in healthy donors. This sequence originates from a woman in her 30s in good health and CMV-seronegative. The sample taken for sequencing was PBMCs.

CDR3 DNA: TGTGCCAGCAGCCCCCGCGCGACAGGGTCTAACTATGGCTACACCTTC. As protein: CASSPRATGSNYGYTF. The V and J genes are TRBV6-6 and TRBJ1-2; the match to TRBD1 covers 7 bases. CDR3 length equals 16 residues. With V trimmed by 6 bases and J by 0 bases, 10 bases remained unmatched. Germline CDR1 is MNHNY and CDR2 is SVGAGI (reference sequence).